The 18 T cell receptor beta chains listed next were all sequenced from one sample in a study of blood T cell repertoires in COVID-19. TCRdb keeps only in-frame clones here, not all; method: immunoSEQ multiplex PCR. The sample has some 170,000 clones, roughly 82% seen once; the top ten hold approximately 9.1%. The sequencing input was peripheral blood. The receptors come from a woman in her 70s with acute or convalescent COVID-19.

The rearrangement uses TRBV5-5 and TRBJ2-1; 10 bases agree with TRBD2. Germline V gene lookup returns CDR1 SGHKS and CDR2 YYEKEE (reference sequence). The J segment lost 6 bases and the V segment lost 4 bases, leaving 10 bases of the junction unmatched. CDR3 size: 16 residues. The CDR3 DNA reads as TGTGCCAGCAGCCGTTTCCTAGCGGGGGCGGTCAATGAGCAGTTCTTC. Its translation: CASSRFLAGAVNEQFF.

CDR3 sequence: CASSLAIAGVGTDTQYF. The CDR3 region has the DNA TGCGCCAGCAGCTTGGCCATTGCGGGGGTAGGCACAGATACGCAGTATTTT. This chain uses TRBV5-1 with TRBJ2-3, with TRBD2 matching 7 bases. The germline V gene has CDR1 SGHRS and CDR2 YFSETQ. The V and J ends lost 0 bases and 1 base, in that order; junction bases with no gene match: 8. The CDR3 totals 17 residues.

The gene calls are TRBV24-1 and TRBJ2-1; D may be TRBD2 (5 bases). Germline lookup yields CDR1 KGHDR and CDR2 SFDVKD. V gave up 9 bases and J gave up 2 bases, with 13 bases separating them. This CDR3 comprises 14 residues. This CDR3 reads CATAPEGPYNEQFF. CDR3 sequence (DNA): TGTGCCACCGCACCCGAGGGCCCCTACAATGAGCAGTTCTTC.

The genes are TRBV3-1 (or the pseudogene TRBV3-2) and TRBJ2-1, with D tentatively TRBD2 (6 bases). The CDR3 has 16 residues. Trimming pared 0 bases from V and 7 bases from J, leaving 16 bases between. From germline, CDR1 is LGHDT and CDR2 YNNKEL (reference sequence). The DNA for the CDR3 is TGTGCCAGCAGCCAAGAAGGAGGGACTGGGTGGAATGAGCAGTTCTTC. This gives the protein CASSQEGGTGWNEQFF.

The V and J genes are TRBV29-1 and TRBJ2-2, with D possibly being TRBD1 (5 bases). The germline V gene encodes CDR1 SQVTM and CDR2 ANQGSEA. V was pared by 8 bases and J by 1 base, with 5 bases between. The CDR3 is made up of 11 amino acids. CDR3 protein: CSRGNTGELFF. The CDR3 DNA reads TGCAGCAGGGGGAACACCGGGGAGCTGTTTTTT.

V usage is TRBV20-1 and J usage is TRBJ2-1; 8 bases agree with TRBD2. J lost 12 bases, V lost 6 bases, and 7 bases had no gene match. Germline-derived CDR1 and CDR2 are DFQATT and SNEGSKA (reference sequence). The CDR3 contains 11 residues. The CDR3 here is CSAISGRRQFF. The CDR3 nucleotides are TGCAGTGCCATCAGCGGGAGACGGCAGTTCTTC.

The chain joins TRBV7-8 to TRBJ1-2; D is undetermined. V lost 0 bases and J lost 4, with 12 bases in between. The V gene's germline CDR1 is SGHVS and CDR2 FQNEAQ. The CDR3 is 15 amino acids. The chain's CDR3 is CASSLAPSRSYGYTF. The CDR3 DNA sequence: TGTGCCAGCAGCTTAGCCCCCTCCCGGAGCTATGGCTACACCTTC.

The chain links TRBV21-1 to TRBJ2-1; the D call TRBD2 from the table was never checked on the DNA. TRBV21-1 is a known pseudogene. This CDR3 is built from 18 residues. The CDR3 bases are TGTGCCAGCAGCAAAGGGGTCGCGGGAGGCCTGTTGGTGGATGAGCAGTTCTTC. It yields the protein CASSKGVAGGLLVDEQFF.

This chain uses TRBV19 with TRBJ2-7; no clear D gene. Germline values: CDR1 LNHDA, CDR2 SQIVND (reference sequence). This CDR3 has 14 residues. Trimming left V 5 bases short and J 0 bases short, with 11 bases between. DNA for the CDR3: TGTGCCAGTAGTTTATATGGGCGCTCCTACGAGCAGTACTTC. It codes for CASSLYGRSYEQYF. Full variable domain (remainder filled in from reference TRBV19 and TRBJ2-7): DGGITQSPKYLFRKEGQNVTLSCEQNLNHDAMYWYRQDPGQGLRLIYYSQIVNDFQKGDIAEGYSVSREKKESFPLTVTSAQKNPTAFYLCASSLYGRSYEQYFGPGTRLTVT.

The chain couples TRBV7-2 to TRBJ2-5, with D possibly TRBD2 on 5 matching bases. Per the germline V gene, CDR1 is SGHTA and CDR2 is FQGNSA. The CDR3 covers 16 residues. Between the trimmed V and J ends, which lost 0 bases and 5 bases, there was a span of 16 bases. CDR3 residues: CASSLAGQLVVETQYF. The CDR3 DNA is TGTGCCAGCAGCTTAGCGGGTCAACTAGTAGTGGAGACCCAGTACTTC.

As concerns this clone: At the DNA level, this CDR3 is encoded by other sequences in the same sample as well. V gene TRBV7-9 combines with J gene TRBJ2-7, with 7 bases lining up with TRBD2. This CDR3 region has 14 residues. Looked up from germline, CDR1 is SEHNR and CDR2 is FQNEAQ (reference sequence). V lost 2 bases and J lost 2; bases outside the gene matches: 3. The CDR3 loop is CASSLSGTPYEQYF. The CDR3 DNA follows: TGTGCCAGCAGCTTAAGCGGGACTCCCTACGAGCAGTACTTC.

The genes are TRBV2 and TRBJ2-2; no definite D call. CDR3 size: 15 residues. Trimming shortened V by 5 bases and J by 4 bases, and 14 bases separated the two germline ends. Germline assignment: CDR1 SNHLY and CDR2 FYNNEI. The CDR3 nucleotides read TGTGCCAGCAGTTTGACAAGTCTTAGCACCGGGGAGCTGTTTTTT. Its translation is CASSLTSLSTGELFF.

This CDR3 reads CASSPGTGGGYTF. For the CDR3, the DNA is TGTGCCAGCAGCCCCGGGACAGGAGGTGGCTACACCTTC. This chain links TRBV12-3 or TRBV12-4 with TRBJ1-2, with 8 bases identical to TRBD1. J was trimmed by 7 bases and V by 6 bases; bases with no gene match: 7. The CDR3 is made up of 13 amino acids.

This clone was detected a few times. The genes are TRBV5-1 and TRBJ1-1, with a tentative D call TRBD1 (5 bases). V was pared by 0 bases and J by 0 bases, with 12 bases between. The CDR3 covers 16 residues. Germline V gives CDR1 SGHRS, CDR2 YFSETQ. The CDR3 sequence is CASSLASTDMNTEAFF. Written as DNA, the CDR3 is TGCGCCAGCAGCTTGGCCTCGACAGACATGAACACTGAAGCTTTCTTT.

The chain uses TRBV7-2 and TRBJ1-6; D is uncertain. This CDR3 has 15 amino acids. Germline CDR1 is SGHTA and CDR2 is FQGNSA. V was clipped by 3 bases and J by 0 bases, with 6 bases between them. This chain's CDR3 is CASSLISSYNSPLHF. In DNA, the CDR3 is TGTGCCAGCAGCTTGATCAGCTCCTATAATTCACCCCTCCACTTT.

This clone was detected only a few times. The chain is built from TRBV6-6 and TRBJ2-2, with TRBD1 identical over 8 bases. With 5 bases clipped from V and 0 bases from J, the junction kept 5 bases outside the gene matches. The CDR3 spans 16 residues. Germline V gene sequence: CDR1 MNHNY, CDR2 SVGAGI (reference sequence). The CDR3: CASSRRTGSNTGELFF. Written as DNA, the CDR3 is TGTGCCAGCAGTCGACGGACAGGGTCGAACACCGGGGAGCTGTTTTTT.

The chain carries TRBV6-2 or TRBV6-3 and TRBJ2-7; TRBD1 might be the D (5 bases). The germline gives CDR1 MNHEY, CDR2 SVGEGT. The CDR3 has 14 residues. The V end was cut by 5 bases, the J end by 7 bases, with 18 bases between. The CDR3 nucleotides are TGTGCCAGCAGTCCAAACATAGGGGCAGGGGAGCAGTACTTC. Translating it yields CASSPNIGAGEQYF.

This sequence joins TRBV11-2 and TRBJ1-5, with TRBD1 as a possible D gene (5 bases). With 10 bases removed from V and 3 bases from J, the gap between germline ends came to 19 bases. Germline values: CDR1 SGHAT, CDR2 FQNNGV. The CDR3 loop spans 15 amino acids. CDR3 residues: CATHRTGLDNQPQHF. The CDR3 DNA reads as TGTGCCACCCACAGGACCGGCTTGGACAATCAGCCCCAGCATTTT.